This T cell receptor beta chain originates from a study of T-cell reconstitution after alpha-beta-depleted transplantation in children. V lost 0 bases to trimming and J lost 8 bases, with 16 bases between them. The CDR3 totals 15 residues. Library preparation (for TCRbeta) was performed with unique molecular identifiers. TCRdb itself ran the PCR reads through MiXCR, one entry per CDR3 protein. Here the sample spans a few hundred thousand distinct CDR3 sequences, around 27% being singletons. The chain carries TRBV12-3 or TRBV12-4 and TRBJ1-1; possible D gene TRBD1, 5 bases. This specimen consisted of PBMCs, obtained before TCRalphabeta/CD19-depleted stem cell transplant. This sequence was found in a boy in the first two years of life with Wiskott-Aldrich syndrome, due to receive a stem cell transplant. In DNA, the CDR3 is TGTGCCAGCAGTTTAGCGGGAGTTCGGGACCCGGAAGCTTTCTTT. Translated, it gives CASSLAGVRDPEAFF.